Described below is a single TCR beta chain sequence and its context. Its antigen remains unidentified. These data are taken from a study of cytomegalovirus exposure and HLA in healthy donors. CDR1 and CDR2 from the germline V gene are MNHEY and SVGAGI. The CDR3 length is 14 residues. The ends lost 6 bases at V and 6 bases at J; junction bases unmatched: 4. PCR used 60 Vbeta primers and 13 Jbeta primers. Repertoires were generated with immunoSEQ multiplex PCR, while TCRdb's copy carries only in-frame clones and drops some. The sample shows about 160,000 clones, roughly four fifths of them seen only once. Notes on the study in general: In an earlier analysis, in under 700 donors, most V segments appeared productive either ~87% or ~30% of the time. It was 164 TCR beta chains that were listed as cytomegalovirus-associated. Indistinguishable V segments such as TRBV6-2 and TRBV6-3 were excluded. Analysis was performed later, and it showed HLA-associated TCR beta chains to be more clonally expanded than equally common others.

What was sequenced was PBMCs. This receptor was obtained from a man in his forties or fifties in good health and CMV-seropositive. J is TRBJ2-2 and V is TRBV6-5; the match to TRBD1 covers 10 bases. The CDR3 DNA reads TGTGCCAGCAGACGACAGGGGGCACCCGGGGAGCTGTTTTTT. It encodes CASRRQGAPGELFF.